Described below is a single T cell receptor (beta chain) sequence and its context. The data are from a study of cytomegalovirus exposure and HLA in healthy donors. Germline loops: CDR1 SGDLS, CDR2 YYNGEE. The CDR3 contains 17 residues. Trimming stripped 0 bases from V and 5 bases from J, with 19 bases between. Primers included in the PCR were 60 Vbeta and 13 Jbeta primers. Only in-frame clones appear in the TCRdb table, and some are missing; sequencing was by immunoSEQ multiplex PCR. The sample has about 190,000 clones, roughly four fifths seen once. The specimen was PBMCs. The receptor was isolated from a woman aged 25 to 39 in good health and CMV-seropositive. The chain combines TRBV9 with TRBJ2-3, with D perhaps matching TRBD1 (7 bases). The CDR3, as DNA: TGTGCCAGCAGCGTAGGCAGTCAGGGGGGCCCGGGAGATACGCAGTATTTT. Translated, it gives CASSVGSQGGPGDTQYF.